The 18 T cell receptor beta chains reported below all come from one sample, sequenced in a study of T cells after yellow fever vaccination. TCRdb recomputed calls from the 5' RACE reads with MiXCR, one row per CDR3 protein. Of about 94,000 distinct CDR3 sequences listed, almost 9% are singletons. This specimen consisted of CD8+ T cells not binding an NS4B(214-222) dextramer, sorted from PBMCs, obtained around 16 days after the first yellow fever vaccination. The receptors here all came from a man younger than 35 who received the YFV17D yellow fever vaccine.

The gene calls are TRBV7-9 and TRBJ2-7; TRBD1 matches 7 bases. Trimming took 4 bases from V and 2 from J; bases not matched to a gene: 2. This CDR3 contains 13 residues. CDR1 is SEHNR, CDR2 FQNEAQ, per germline (reference sequence). The CDR3 is CASSSQGAYEQYV. Here the CDR3 DNA reads TGTGCCAGCAGCTCCCAGGGGGCCTACGAGCAGTACGTC.

In its sample, this clonotype was seen a few times. The rearrangement uses TRBV6-2 or TRBV6-3 and TRBJ2-1; D tentatively reads TRBD1 or TRBD2 (5 bases each). Deletions cut 0 bases from V and 3 bases from J, with 15 bases between. CDR1 is MNHEY and CDR2 is SVGEGT in the germline V gene. The CDR3 spans 17 residues. CDR3: CASSYSMGDLIYNEQFF. CDR3 coding DNA: TGTGCCAGCAGTTACTCGATGGGGGACCTGATCTACAATGAGCAGTTCTTC.

The V and J genes are TRBV29-1 and TRBJ1-3; D call uncertain. Between the trimmed V and J ends, which lost 4 bases and 8 bases, there was a span of 12 bases. CDR3 length: 12 amino acids. From germline, CDR1 is SQVTM and CDR2 ANQGSEA. This chain's CDR3 is CSVVREGDTIYF. Written as DNA, the CDR3 is TGCAGCGTTGTACGTGAAGGAGACACCATATATTTT.

CDR3 amino acids: CASSPSGGTAEAFF. For the CDR3, the DNA is TGTGCCAGCAGCCCAAGTGGGGGCACCGCTGAAGCTTTCTTT. The chain recombines TRBV7-3 with TRBJ1-1, with D possibly matching TRBD1 (6 bases). Germline-derived CDR1 and CDR2 are SGHTA and FQGTGA. With 5 bases removed from V and 6 bases from J, the gap between germline ends came to 16 bases. The CDR3 sequence is 14 residues long. The whole variable domain, filled in from reference TRBV7-3 and TRBJ1-1, reads GAGVSQTPSNKVTEKGKYVELRCDPISGHTALYWYRQSLGQGPEFLIYFQGTGAADDSGLPNDRFFAVRPEGSVSTLKIQRTERGDSAVYLCASSPSGGTAEAFFGQGTRLTVV.

The V and J genes are TRBV7-2 and TRBJ2-3, with 8 nucleotides matching TRBD2. The CDR3 has 15 residues. Germline V gives CDR1 SGHTA, CDR2 FQGNSA. J lost 5 bases, V lost 1 base, and 5 bases had no gene match. CDR3 residues: CASSLVGGALDTQYF. The CDR3 DNA follows: TGTGCCAGCAGCTTAGTCGGGGGGGCGTTAGATACGCAGTATTTT.

This clonotype was seen more than once but under ten times. The V gene is TRBV2, the J gene TRBJ1-1; 7 nucleotides line up with TRBD1. The CDR3 loop spans 15 amino acids. J was trimmed by 1 base and V by 4 bases; bases with no gene match: 6. Looked up from germline, CDR1 is SNHLY and CDR2 is FYNNEI. CDR3: CASSGATGKNTEAFF. The DNA of the CDR3 is TGTGCCAGCAGTGGGGCGACAGGGAAGAACACTGAAGCTTTCTTT.

The rearrangement joins TRBV5-1 to TRBJ2-1; 7 bases are shared with TRBD2. The CDR3 covers 18 residues. Germline V gives CDR1 SGHRS, CDR2 YFSETQ. V shed 0 bases, J shed 0 bases, and the junction held 9 bases outside the gene matches. Written as DNA, the CDR3 is TGCGCCAGCAGCTTGGGGGGGGGACTTCTCCGCTCCTACAATGAGCAGTTCTTC. Amino acids: CASSLGGGLLRSYNEQFF.

As concerns this clonotype: Without the conserved terminal phenylalanine or tryptophan, this CDR3 likely stems from a read error. V usage is TRBV27 and J usage is TRBJ2-2; D may match TRBD1 or TRBD2 (5 bases each). Trimming took off 5 bases at V and 6 bases at J, with 16 bases between the two ends. Germline CDR1 reads MNHEY; CDR2 reads SMNVEV (reference sequence). The CDR3 sequence is 15 residues long. The CDR3 here is CASSLRGLGSGELFS. CDR3 coding DNA: TGTGCCAGCAGTCTACGGGGCCTTGGGTCCGGGGAGCTGTTTTCT.

This clonotype was observed a few times. The rearrangement joins TRBV7-9 to TRBJ2-1, with D uncertain. The ends were cut back, 1 base at V and 6 bases at J, with 13 bases in the middle. There are 15 residues in the CDR3. Per germline, CDR1 SEHNR and CDR2 FQNEAQ (reference sequence). CDR3 bases: TGTGCCAGCAGCTTAGTCGCGCCACAGCTCAATGAGCAGTTCTTC. It specifies CASSLVAPQLNEQFF.

The rearrangement links TRBV4-3 to TRBJ2-2; D remains unclear. Germline V gene lookup returns CDR1 LGHNA and CDR2 YSLEER. Trimming cost V 3 bases and J 4 bases, with 9 bases left between them. The CDR3 runs 14 residues. The CDR3 loop reads CASSQDVITGELFF. In nucleotides, the CDR3 is TGCGCCAGCAGCCAGGATGTAATCACCGGGGAGCTGTTTTTT.

J is TRBJ2-1 and V is TRBV7-9; D gene ambiguous. Germline CDR1 reads SEHNR; CDR2 reads FQNEAQ (reference sequence). There are 13 residues in the CDR3. Trimming cost V 1 base and J 10 bases, with 11 bases left between them. CDR3 in DNA: TGTGCCAGCAGCTTAGTCGGTTTTCGGGAGCAGTTCTTC. Amino acids: CASSLVGFREQFF.

This clonotype was seen more than once but under ten times. This rearrangement joins TRBV4-1 to TRBJ2-1; 8 nucleotides agree with TRBD1. Trimming cost V 3 bases and J 8 bases; bases outside gene matches: 9. Germline CDR1 reads MGHRA; CDR2 reads YSYEKL. The CDR3 length is 15 residues. In nucleotides, the CDR3 is TGCGCCAGCAGCCAGCATCAGGGGGCTGGCGATGAGCAGTTCTTC. As protein: CASSQHQGAGDEQFF.

This clonotype showed up just a few times. The J gene is TRBJ2-7, the V gene TRBV20-1, with 9 bases fitting TRBD1. The CDR3 runs to 13 residues. V dropped 3 bases and J dropped 6; count of bases not matched to a gene: 6. Germline V gene data show CDR1 as DFQATT and CDR2 as SNEGSKA (reference sequence). The CDR3 sequence: CSASHGTGFEQYF. CDR3 DNA sequence: TGCAGTGCTAGTCACGGGACAGGGTTCGAGCAGTACTTC.

This clonotype was seen many times. The rearrangement links TRBV15 to TRBJ2-5; possibly TRBD2 for D (6 bases). Trimming pared 3 bases from V and 3 bases from J, leaving 11 bases between. Looked up from germline, CDR1 is LNHNV and CDR2 is YYDKDF (reference sequence). CDR3 size: 14 residues. CDR3 protein: CATSSTGGEETQYF. Here the CDR3 DNA reads TGTGCCACCAGCAGCACCGGAGGGGAAGAGACCCAGTACTTC.

The chain links TRBV12-3 or TRBV12-4 to TRBJ1-3; D gene ambiguous. Trimming cost V 1 base and J 2 bases, with 12 bases left between them. The CDR3 loop spans 16 amino acids. CDR3 in DNA: TGTGCCAGCAGTTTAGGGGCTAAAGGCCCTGGAAACACCATATATTTT. Translated, it gives CASSLGAKGPGNTIYF.

The chain couples TRBV27 to TRBJ2-1, with D unclear. Per germline, CDR1 MNHEY and CDR2 SMNVEV (reference sequence). Trimming cost V 5 bases and J 6 bases, with 14 bases left between them. The CDR3 runs 14 residues. The CDR3: CASSPRTPPNEQFF. CDR3 DNA: TGTGCCAGCAGTCCGCGAACGCCCCCCAATGAGCAGTTCTTC.

This clonotype was counted only a few times. The gene calls are TRBV4-1 and TRBJ1-3; no clear D gene. Germline V gene sequence: CDR1 MGHRA, CDR2 YSYEKL. CDR3 length: 15 amino acids. V was shortened by 1 base and J by 0 bases, with 7 bases between the two germline ends. CDR3 region: CASSQGPFSGNTIYF. CDR3 nucleotide sequence: TGCGCCAGCAGCCAAGGGCCTTTCTCTGGAAACACCATATATTTT.

The gene calls are TRBV4-2 and TRBJ2-2, with TRBD1 identical over 8 bases. The CDR3 totals 15 residues. After removal of 0 bases from V and 4 bases from J, the junction contained 1 base not matched to a gene. CDR1 LGHNA and CDR2 YNFKEQ come from the germline V gene. The CDR3 nucleotides read TGTGCCAGCAGCCAAGAGACAGGGGTCACCGGGGAGCTGTTTTTT. Translated, it gives CASSQETGVTGELFF.